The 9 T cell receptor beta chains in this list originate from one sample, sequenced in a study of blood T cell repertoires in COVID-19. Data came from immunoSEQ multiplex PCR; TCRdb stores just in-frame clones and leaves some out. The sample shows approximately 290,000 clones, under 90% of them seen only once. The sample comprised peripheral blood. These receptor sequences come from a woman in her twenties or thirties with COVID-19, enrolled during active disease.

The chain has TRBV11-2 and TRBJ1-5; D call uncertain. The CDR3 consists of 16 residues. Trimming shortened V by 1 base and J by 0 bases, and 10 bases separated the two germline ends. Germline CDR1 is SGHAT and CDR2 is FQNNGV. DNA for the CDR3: TGTGCCAGCAGCTTAGGATCTATGAGTAGCAATCAGCCCCAGCATTTT. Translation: CASSLGSMSSNQPQHF.

In DNA, the CDR3 is TGTGCCAGCAGCCAACTTAGCAGGGGACGGTCACCCCTCCACTTT. Protein: CASSQLSRGRSPLHF. This rearrangement joins TRBV3-1 (or the pseudogene TRBV3-2) to TRBJ1-6, with D possibly matching TRBD1 (6 bases). V shed 2 bases and J shed 10 bases, with 15 bases lying between them. This CDR3 spans 15 amino acids. The germline V gene has CDR1 LGHDT and CDR2 YNNKEL (reference sequence).

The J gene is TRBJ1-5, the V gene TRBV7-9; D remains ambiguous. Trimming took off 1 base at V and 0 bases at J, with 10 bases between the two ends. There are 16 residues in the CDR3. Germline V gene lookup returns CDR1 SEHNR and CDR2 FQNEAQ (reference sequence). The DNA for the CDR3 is TGTGCCAGCAGCTTAGTTATAGGAGTTAGCAATCAGCCCCAGCATTTT. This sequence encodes CASSLVIGVSNQPQHF.

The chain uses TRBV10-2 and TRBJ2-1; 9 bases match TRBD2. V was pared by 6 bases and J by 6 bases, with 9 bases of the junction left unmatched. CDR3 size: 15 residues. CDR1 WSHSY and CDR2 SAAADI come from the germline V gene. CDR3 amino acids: CASRISGGVGNEQFF. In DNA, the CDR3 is TGCGCCAGCAGGATTAGCGGGGGCGTGGGCAATGAGCAGTTCTTC.

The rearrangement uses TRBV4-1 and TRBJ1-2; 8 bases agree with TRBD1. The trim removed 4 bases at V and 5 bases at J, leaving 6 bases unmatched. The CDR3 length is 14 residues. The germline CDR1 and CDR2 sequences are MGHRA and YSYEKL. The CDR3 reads CASSRDRIAYGYTF. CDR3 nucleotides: TGCGCCAGCAGCCGGGACAGGATAGCTTATGGCTACACCTTC.

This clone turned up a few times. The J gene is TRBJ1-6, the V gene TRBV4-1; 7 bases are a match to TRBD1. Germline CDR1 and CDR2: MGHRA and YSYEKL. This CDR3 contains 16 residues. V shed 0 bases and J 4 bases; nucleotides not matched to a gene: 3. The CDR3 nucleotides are TGCGCCAGCAGCCAAGAAGGGACAGCGTATAATTCACCCCTCCACTTT. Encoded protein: CASSQEGTAYNSPLHF.

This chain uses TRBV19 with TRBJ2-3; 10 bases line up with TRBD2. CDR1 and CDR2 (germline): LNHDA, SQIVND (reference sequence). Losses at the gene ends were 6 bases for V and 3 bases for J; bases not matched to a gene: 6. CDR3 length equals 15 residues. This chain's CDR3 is CASRSPGLATDTQYF. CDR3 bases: TGTGCCAGTAGATCACCGGGACTAGCGACAGATACGCAGTATTTT. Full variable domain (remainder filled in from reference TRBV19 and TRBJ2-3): DGGITQSPKYLFRKEGQNVTLSCEQNLNHDAMYWYRQDPGQGLRLIYYSQIVNDFQKGDIAEGYSVSREKKESFPLTVTSAQKNPTAFYLCASRSPGLATDTQYFGPGTRLTVL.

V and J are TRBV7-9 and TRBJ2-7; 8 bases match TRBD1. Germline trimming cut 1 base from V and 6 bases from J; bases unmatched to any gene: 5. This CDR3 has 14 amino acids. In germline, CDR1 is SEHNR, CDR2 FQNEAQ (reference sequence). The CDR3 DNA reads TGTGCCAGCAGCTTAGGGACAGGGCTCCTCGAGCAGTACTTC. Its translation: CASSLGTGLLEQYF.

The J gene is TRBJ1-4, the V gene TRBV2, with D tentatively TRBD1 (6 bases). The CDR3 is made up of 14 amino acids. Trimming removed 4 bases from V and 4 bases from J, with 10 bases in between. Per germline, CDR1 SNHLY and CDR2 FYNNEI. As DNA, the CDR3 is TGTGCCAGCAGTGTGGACAGAATTAATGAAAAACTGTTTTTT. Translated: CASSVDRINEKLFF.